This T cell receptor beta chain was sequenced in a study of blood T cell repertoires in COVID-19. Study-level background: T cells, B-cell-depleted T cells, or PBMCs supplied cDNA or gDNA.

Recruits, aged roughly 18 to 100 years, lived in some 25 US areas. Cohorts were determined from participant-reported clinical history. Per the original methods: Estimation of nucleated cell counts was performed using reference gene primer amplification. Using immunoSEQ multiplex PCR, the repertoire was profiled, and TCRdb retains in-frame clones only, with some absent. The V and J calls and the clone size are those of that table, but D and trimming were determined from the DNA. The repertoire holds 250,000 to 350,000 clones, 90% seen once, with 3.5% to 5% in the top ten. The sample consisted of PBMCs or T cells enriched from blood (not recorded which). The TCR originated in a woman aged 18 to 35 with acute COVID-19.

The chain's CDR3 is CASSQGAGRDYNEQFF. The CDR3 DNA reads as TGTGCCAGCTCCCAAGGGGCGGGACGCGACTACAATGAGCAGTTCTTC. The chain carries TRBV7-3 and TRBJ2-1; D is possibly TRBD2 (6 bases). V was shortened by 8 bases and J by 3 bases, with 20 bases between the two germline ends. CDR3 length: 16 residues. Germline-derived CDR1 and CDR2 are SGHTA and FQGTGA.